One and the same sample provided the 29 T cell receptor beta chains below, sequenced in a study of CD8 T cells in ankylosing spondylitis. TCRdb used MiXCR to reprocess the 5' RACE reads, holding one entry per CDR3 protein. The repertoire has approximately 300,000 distinct CDR3 sequences, about a fifth of them found once; the top ten carry roughly 4%. Sequences were obtained from blood, either unsorted or a sorted T cell fraction (not recorded which). Receptors were obtained from a female donor with ankylosing spondylitis or in good health (not recorded which).

V and J are TRBV7-2 and TRBJ2-7; D unresolved. Germline V gene lookup returns CDR1 SGHTA and CDR2 FQGNSA. Trimming shortened V by 7 bases and J by 1 base, and 11 bases separated the two germline ends. This CDR3 has 13 amino acids. The CDR3: CASNPVGSYEQYF. Here the CDR3 DNA reads TGTGCCAGCAACCCGGTAGGATCCTACGAGCAGTACTTC.

This chain connects TRBV5-1 to TRBJ1-2; D not certain. The ends were cut back, 0 bases at V and 2 bases at J, with 11 bases in the middle. Germline V gene data show CDR1 as SGHRS and CDR2 as YFSETQ. CDR3 length equals 15 residues. The CDR3 nucleotides read TGCGCCAGCAGCTTGGTTCAGGCGGGGAACTATGGCTACACCTTC. It encodes CASSLVQAGNYGYTF.

This clonotype came up a few times. In nucleotides, the CDR3 is TGTGCCAGCAGCATCCACAGGGGAGGCACCGGGGAGCTGTTTTTT. This translates into CASSIHRGGTGELFF. V and J are TRBV6-1 and TRBJ2-2; tentatively, D is TRBD1 (7 bases). Trimming removed 6 bases at V and 4 bases at J, with 15 bases between. This CDR3 is 15 amino acids long. Germline CDR1 reads MNHNS; CDR2 reads SASEGT.

This clonotype was detected ten times or more. J is TRBJ2-1 and V is TRBV20-1; unclear D gene. Per germline, CDR1 DFQATT and CDR2 SNEGSKA (reference sequence). This CDR3 is built from 14 residues. V lost 2 bases and J 4 bases, leaving 12 bases between the germline ends. CDR3 in DNA: TGCAGTGCTAGACCCGGAGACTTTTACAATGAGCAGTTCTTC. It encodes CSARPGDFYNEQFF.

This clonotype appeared a few times. This chain links TRBV12-3 or TRBV12-4 with TRBJ1-5; tentative D call: TRBD1 (5 bases). Trimming cost V 3 bases and J 6 bases, with 21 bases left between them. This CDR3 contains 17 residues. In DNA, the CDR3 is TGTGCCAGCAGTTTTTGGCAGGGTGGCATCAGAGGTCAGCCCCAGCATTTT. It yields the protein CASSFWQGGIRGQPQHF.

This chain connects TRBV5-1 to TRBJ2-7; 10 bases match TRBD2. Germline V gives CDR1 SGHRS, CDR2 YFSETQ. The CDR3 covers 15 residues. V was clipped by 4 bases and J by 3 bases; unmatched bases: 7. The CDR3 DNA reads TGCGCCAGCAGCGTACTAGCGGGAACCTTCTACGAGCAGTACTTC. It is translated as CASSVLAGTFYEQYF. The whole variable domain, remainder taken from reference TRBV5-1 and TRBJ2-7, is KAGVTQTPRYLIKTRGQQVTLSCSPISGHRSVSWYQQTPGQGLQFLFEYFSETQRNKGNFPGRFSGRQFSNSRSEMNVSTLELGDSALYLCASSVLAGTFYEQYFGPGTRLTVT.

The chain uses TRBV6-2 or TRBV6-3 and TRBJ1-5; D is unresolved. The germline V gene encodes CDR1 MNHEY and CDR2 SVGEGT. Trimming removed 6 bases at V and 3 bases at J, with 12 bases between. The CDR3 is 14 amino acids. The CDR3 DNA reads TGTGCCAGCAGCGACTACAGTTACAATCAGCCCCAGCATTTT. It encodes CASSDYSYNQPQHF.

This clonotype has only a few counts. This chain uses TRBV28 with TRBJ1-2, with D hard to call. With 10 bases removed from V and 4 bases from J, the gap between germline ends came to 13 bases. In germline, CDR1 is MDHEN, CDR2 SYDVKM. The CDR3 spans 12 residues. CDR3 in amino acids: CAILGASYGYTF. The CDR3 nucleotides are TGTGCCATCCTAGGCGCCTCCTATGGCTACACCTTC.

This chain links TRBV19 with TRBJ2-3, with TRBD1 matching over 8 bases. Germline-derived CDR1 and CDR2 are LNHDA and SQIVND (reference sequence). After removal of 5 bases from V and 3 bases from J, the junction contained 7 bases not matched to a gene. The CDR3 sequence is 15 residues long. CDR3 bases: TGTGCCAGTAGTCCAGGGCAGGGGGCTACAGATACGCAGTATTTT. The encoded protein is CASSPGQGATDTQYF.

There are a few counts of this clonotype. The rearrangement joins TRBV11-2 to TRBJ2-7; 14 bases align to TRBD2. Trimming took 5 bases from V and 4 from J; bases not matched to a gene: 16. The germline CDR1 and CDR2 sequences are SGHAT and FQNNGV. The CDR3 is 19 residues long. The CDR3 sequence is CASSPQTSGRASIPYEQYF. The CDR3 DNA reads as TGTGCCAGCAGCCCTCAGACTAGCGGGAGGGCATCAATCCCTTACGAGCAGTACTTC.

The rearrangement joins TRBV2 to TRBJ2-7, with 10 bases that match TRBD1. The CDR3 covers 15 residues. Germline lookup yields CDR1 SNHLY and CDR2 FYNNEI. The J segment lost 1 base and the V segment lost 10 bases, leaving 10 bases of the junction unmatched. The CDR3 spells CAIAVTGGESYEQYF. The CDR3 nucleotides read TGTGCCATCGCTGTGACAGGGGGCGAGTCCTACGAGCAGTACTTC.

In this sample, this clonotype turned up many times. This chain's CDR3 is CASSQDADSPLHF. The CDR3 DNA sequence: TGCGCCAGCAGCCAAGATGCGGATTCACCCCTCCACTTT. V and J are TRBV4-3 and TRBJ1-6; D is unresolved. Germline CDR1 is LGHNA and CDR2 is YSLEER. This CDR3 comprises 13 residues. Trimming removed 0 bases from V and 8 bases from J, with 5 bases in between.

This chain joins TRBV20-1 and TRBJ2-4, with D perhaps matching TRBD2 (6 bases). Deletions cut 8 bases from V and 0 bases from J, with 8 bases between. The CDR3 totals 12 residues. Per germline, CDR1 DFQATT and CDR2 SNEGSKA (reference sequence). This chain's CDR3 is CSSGLAKNIQYF. As DNA, the CDR3 is TGCAGTAGCGGGTTAGCCAAAAACATTCAGTACTTC.

This clonotype was recorded a few times. The J gene is TRBJ2-7, the V gene TRBV20-1, with D possibly TRBD1 on 6 matching bases. CDR3 length: 13 residues. The ends were cut back, 5 bases at V and 8 bases at J, with 19 bases in the middle. CDR1 is DFQATT, CDR2 SNEGSKA, per germline (reference sequence). The DNA for the CDR3 is TGCAGTGCTTCCAGGACAGATTACGGCAAGCAGTACTTC. This sequence encodes CSASRTDYGKQYF.

This clonotype was detected only a few times. The chain couples TRBV4-2 to TRBJ1-2; 9 positions match TRBD1. CDR1 is LGHNA and CDR2 is YNFKEQ in the germline V gene. V dropped 2 bases and J dropped 4; count of bases not matched to a gene: 5. This CDR3 has 15 residues. CDR3 nucleotide sequence: TGTGCCAGCAGCCAACCGGGACAGGGAGTCTATGGCTACACCTTC. This encodes CASSQPGQGVYGYTF.

The chain carries TRBV6-1 and TRBJ2-1; 7 bases line up with TRBD2. CDR1 is MNHNS and CDR2 is SASEGT in the germline V gene. The V and J ends lost 5 bases and 4 bases, in that order; junction bases with no gene match: 11. This CDR3 comprises 16 residues. CDR3 coding DNA: TGTGCCAGCAGTCCATTTAACCGGGAGGCGTACAATGAGCAGTTCTTC. Translating it yields CASSPFNREAYNEQFF.

The gene calls are TRBV11-2 and TRBJ2-1; 15 nucleotides agree with TRBD2. CDR1 SGHAT and CDR2 FQNNGV come from the germline V gene. After removal of 5 bases from V and 5 bases from J, the junction contained 4 bases not matched to a gene. CDR3 size: 16 residues. In DNA, the CDR3 is TGTGCCAGCAGCCCCGGACTAGCGGGAGGGCACAATGAGCAGTTCTTC. This gives the protein CASSPGLAGGHNEQFF.

The chain joins TRBV4-3 to TRBJ2-1, with a tentative D call TRBD2 (6 bases). The CDR3 spans 17 residues. Germline V gives CDR1 LGHNA, CDR2 YSLEER. Between the trimmed V and J ends, which lost 4 bases and 5 bases, there was a span of 21 bases. The CDR3 DNA sequence: TGCGCCAGCAGCCTACCCCCACCCGGGAGTGGAAACAATGAGCAGTTCTTC. This sequence encodes CASSLPPPGSGNNEQFF.

The J gene is TRBJ2-1, the V gene TRBV6-1; 7 bases map to TRBD2. CDR3 length: 15 residues. Looked up from germline, CDR1 is MNHNS and CDR2 is SASEGT. V dropped 7 bases and J dropped 4; count of bases not matched to a gene: 10. The CDR3 sequence: CASTYRASGYNEQFF. DNA of the CDR3: TGTGCCAGCACATATCGGGCTAGCGGTTACAATGAGCAGTTCTTC.

This clonotype was observed a few times. V is TRBV7-9 and J is TRBJ2-4; D remains ambiguous. CDR3 length equals 17 residues. V lost 4 bases and J 1 base, leaving 17 bases between the germline ends. The V gene's germline CDR1 is SEHNR and CDR2 FQNEAQ (reference sequence). CDR3 sequence: CASSSGPGTSAKNIQYF. CDR3 DNA: TGTGCCAGCAGCTCCGGCCCGGGCACCAGCGCCAAAAACATTCAGTACTTC. The whole variable domain, remainder taken from reference TRBV7-9 and TRBJ2-4, is DTGVSQNPRHKITKRGQNVTFRCDPISEHNRLYWYRQTLGQGPEFLTYFQNEAQLEKSRLLSDRFSAERPKGSFSTLEIQRTEQGDSAMYLCASSSGPGTSAKNIQYFGAGTRLSVL.

A few counts support this clonotype. The chain recombines TRBV2 with TRBJ1-1, with D possibly matching TRBD1 (5 bases). CDR1 is SNHLY, CDR2 FYNNEI, per germline. V gave up 8 bases and J gave up 5 bases, with 15 bases separating them. This CDR3 comprises 13 residues. CDR3 bases: TGTGCCAGCCACCGGGACGGTGGAACTGAAGCTTTCTTT. It translates to CASHRDGGTEAFF.

The rearrangement joins TRBV20-1 to TRBJ2-7, with 10 bases fitting TRBD1. Unmatched junction bases numbered 9, after V lost 5 bases and J lost 2 bases. The V gene's germline CDR1 is DFQATT and CDR2 SNEGSKA (reference sequence). CDR3 length: 15 residues. The CDR3 DNA is TGCAGTGCTCCTAATTCCGGGACAGGGGCCTACGAGCAGTACTTC. Translating it yields CSAPNSGTGAYEQYF.

The chain recombines TRBV12-3 or TRBV12-4 with TRBJ2-2, with D maybe TRBD2 (6 bases). V gave up 2 bases and J gave up 4 bases, with 20 bases separating them. There are 18 residues in the CDR3. CDR3 in DNA: TGTGCCAGCAGTTTACGGGTTGCGGGAATTTTGGGCACCGGGGAGCTGTTTTTT. Translated, it gives CASSLRVAGILGTGELFF.

This clonotype was picked up a small number of times. V usage is TRBV7-9 and J usage is TRBJ2-7; D gene unclear. CDR1 and CDR2 from the germline V gene are SEHNR and FQNEAQ (reference sequence). CDR3 length: 12 residues. The V gene lost 3 bases and the J gene lost 6 bases, with 9 bases spanning the gap. Here the CDR3 reads CASSFGRGEQYF. The CDR3 DNA is TGTGCCAGCAGCTTTGGGCGTGGCGAGCAGTACTTC.

The chain couples TRBV6-2 or TRBV6-3 to TRBJ2-1; D may correspond to TRBD1 or TRBD2 (6 bases each). Between the trimmed V and J ends, which lost 6 bases and 4 bases, there was a span of 16 bases. CDR1 and CDR2 (germline): MNHEY, SVGEGT. The CDR3 totals 15 residues. CDR3 bases: TGTGCCAGCAGCTTTAGCGGAGGGGGGTACAATGAGCAGTTCTTC. Translation gives CASSFSGGGYNEQFF.

The genes are TRBV12-3 or TRBV12-4 and TRBJ2-7; D perhaps matches TRBD1 (5 bases). V shed 7 bases and J shed 3 bases, with 10 bases lying between them. The CDR3 runs 12 residues. The CDR3 coding sequence is TGTGCCAGCACCGACAGATTCTACGAGCAGTACTTC. Translating gives CASTDRFYEQYF.

This clonotype was seen only a few times. The chain links TRBV6-5 to TRBJ1-6, with 7 bases lining up with TRBD1. The trim removed 2 bases at V and 9 bases at J, leaving 7 bases unmatched. There are 15 residues in the CDR3. The germline gives CDR1 MNHEY, CDR2 SVGAGI. The CDR3 DNA reads as TGTGCCAGCAGTTACCGGGAGACAGGGCGTTCACCCCTCCACTTT. Translation: CASSYRETGRSPLHF.

This clonotype was observed many times. The rearrangement joins TRBV10-3 to TRBJ2-1; 8 positions agree with TRBD2. The V and J ends lost 2 bases and 4 bases, in that order; junction bases with no gene match: 13. The CDR3 is made up of 18 amino acids. The V gene's germline CDR1 is ENHRY and CDR2 SYGVKD. The DNA of the CDR3 is TGTGCCATCAGTGAGAGTCTAGCGGGTCGGGGGGCGTACAATGAGCAGTTCTTC. Its protein is CAISESLAGRGAYNEQFF.

This chain links TRBV27 with TRBJ2-5; D is possibly TRBD1 (7 bases). CDR1 and CDR2 from the germline V gene are MNHEY and SMNVEV (reference sequence). This CDR3 is 17 amino acids long. V was shortened by 7 bases and J by 4 bases, with 25 bases between the two germline ends. DNA for the CDR3: TGTGCCAGCAAGGGACAGCGAAGCCCGACTAGGGGAGAGACCCAGTACTTC. Protein sequence: CASKGQRSPTRGETQYF.